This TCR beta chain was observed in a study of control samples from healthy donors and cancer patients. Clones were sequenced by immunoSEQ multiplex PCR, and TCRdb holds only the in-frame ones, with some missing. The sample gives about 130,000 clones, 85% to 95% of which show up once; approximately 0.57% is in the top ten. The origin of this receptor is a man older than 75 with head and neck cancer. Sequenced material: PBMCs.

The CDR3 coding sequence is TGTGCCAGCAGCTCAACGCCTGGGACAGGGATCTACGAGCAGTACTTC. It specifies CASSSTPGTGIYEQYF. The rearrangement joins TRBV13 to TRBJ2-7; 9 bases are a match to TRBD1. This CDR3 has 16 amino acids. Germline lookup yields CDR1 PRHDT and CDR2 FYEKMQ (reference sequence). With 4 bases clipped from V and 3 bases from J, the junction kept 10 bases outside the gene matches.